This TCR beta chain emerged from a study of cytomegalovirus exposure and HLA in healthy donors. General study findings and limits: TCR beta chains numbering some 160 were designated cytomegalovirus-associated.

Germline V gene lookup returns CDR1 SGHVS and CDR2 FQNEAQ. The length of the CDR3 is 17 residues. Trimming removed 0 bases from V and 8 bases from J, with 19 bases in between. Sequencing used immunoSEQ multiplex PCR; TCRdb keeps in-frame clones, though not all of them. The sample lists 160,000 or so clones, 85% to 90% occurring once. With respect to this clone: As yet, its antigen is unknown.

This chain connects TRBV7-8 to TRBJ1-4; D possibly corresponds to TRBD1 (5 bases). The source material was PBMCs. This TCR was recovered from a woman under 40 in good health and CMV-seronegative. The chain's CDR3 is CASSLAPRTGGLEKLFF. CDR3 DNA: TGTGCCAGCAGCTTAGCTCCCCGGACCGGGGGACTCGAAAAACTGTTTTTT. Looking up the rest from reference TRBV7-8 and TRBJ1-4 gives the full variable domain: GAGVSQSPRYKVAKRGQDVALRCDPISGHVSLFWYQQALGQGPEFLTYFQNEAQLDKSGLPSDRFFAERPEGSVSTLKIQRTQQEDSAVYLCASSLAPRTGGLEKLFFGSGTQLSVL.